Given below is one T cell receptor (beta chain) in context. This entry belongs to a study of graft-versus-host responses after intestinal transplantation. The method was immunoSEQ multiplex PCR; TCRdb's version includes in-frame clones alone and lacks a portion of them. This sample has some 14,000 clones, with roughly 30% found just once. V shed 4 bases, J shed 4 bases, and the junction held 2 bases outside the gene matches. Looked up from germline, CDR1 is SGDLS and CDR2 is YYNGEE. There are 13 residues in the CDR3. V and J are TRBV9 and TRBJ1-3; the match to TRBD1 covers 7 bases. Sample: alloreactive CD4+ T cells from a mixed lymphocyte reaction culture, taken before intestinal transplant. As to subset: CFSE-low proliferating T cells sorted from roughly 6-day pre-transplant mixed lymphocyte reaction (GvH or HvG direction). The receptor's source is a human patient who received an intestinal transplant. The CDR3 DNA reads as TGTGCCAGCAGCTTGACAGGGGGAAACACCATATATTTT. Amino acids: CASSLTGGNTIYF. The full variable domain, its missing parts supplied by reference TRBV9 and TRBJ1-3, is DSGVTQTPKHLITATGQRVTLRCSPRSGDLSVYWYQQSLDQGLQFLIQYYNGEERAKGNILERFSAQQFPDLHSELNLSSLELGDSALYFCASSLTGGNTIYFGEGSWLTVV.